These 32 T cell receptor beta chains share one sample of origin, sequenced in a study of identifying expanded T cells in peripheral blood. Sequencing was performed with immunoSEQ multiplex PCR; in TCRdb, only in-frame clones are kept and a portion is missing. This sample has about 100,000 clones; around 90% occur once, and the top ten carry about 15%. Material for sequencing was blood. The source is a person between 18 and 69 years old in good health.

This clone was observed once. V usage is TRBV9 and J usage is TRBJ2-7; 7 bases line up with TRBD1. V was clipped by 3 bases and J by 0 bases; unmatched bases: 9. The CDR3 contains 16 residues. Germline V gene sequence: CDR1 SGDLS, CDR2 YYNGEE. Here the CDR3 DNA reads TGTGCCAGCAGCGCAAACAGGGGCCTCCTCTCCTACGAGCAGTACTTC. Its protein is CASSANRGLLSYEQYF. Drawing the rest from reference TRBV9 and TRBJ2-7, the complete variable domain is DSGVTQTPKHLITATGQRVTLRCSPRSGDLSVYWYQQSLDQGLQFLIQYYNGEERAKGNILERFSAQQFPDLHSELNLSSLELGDSALYFCASSANRGLLSYEQYFGPGTRLTVT.

V usage is TRBV10-2 and J usage is TRBJ2-3, with TRBD1 matching over 12 bases. Germline CDR1 and CDR2: WSHSY and SAAADI. V was clipped by 4 bases and J by 5 bases; unmatched bases: 10. This CDR3 has 17 amino acids. In DNA, the CDR3 is TGCGCCAGCAGTGTAATACCGGGACAGGGGGCGGGAGATACGCAGTATTTT. It encodes CASSVIPGQGAGDTQYF.

The V call is TRBV9, the J call TRBJ1-3; 8 bases agree with TRBD1. The length of the CDR3 is 16 residues. The germline V gene encodes CDR1 SGDLS and CDR2 YYNGEE. V lost 3 bases, J lost 3 bases, and 8 bases stayed unmatched. CDR3 in amino acids: CASSALQGANGNTIYF. DNA for the CDR3: TGTGCCAGCAGCGCCCTCCAGGGGGCTAATGGAAACACCATATATTTT.

The V call is TRBV15, the J call TRBJ1-5; tentative D call: TRBD1 (6 bases). The V gene's germline CDR1 is LNHNV and CDR2 YYDKDF (reference sequence). Trimming took off 3 bases at V and 4 bases at J, with 13 bases between the two ends. The CDR3 runs to 15 residues. In DNA, the CDR3 is TGTGCCACCAGCAGCCCCAGGACAGTAAATCAGCCCCAGCATTTT. This sequence encodes CATSSPRTVNQPQHF.

The chain links TRBV5-1 to TRBJ2-7; 8 positions agree with TRBD1. V trimming: 3 bases; J trimming: 3 bases; junction bases outside the gene matches: 5. This CDR3 is 14 amino acids long. Germline CDR1 SGHRS, CDR2 YFSETQ. CDR3 sequence: CASSSGTGSYEQYF. In nucleotides, the CDR3 is TGCGCCAGCAGCTCCGGGACAGGTAGCTACGAGCAGTACTTC.

The chain is built from TRBV7-2 and TRBJ2-5; D ambiguous. CDR1 and CDR2 (germline): SGHTA, FQGNSA. This CDR3 is built from 14 residues. Trimming pared 5 bases from V and 3 bases from J, leaving 13 bases between. CDR3 amino acids: CASSPSTSEETQYF. The CDR3 DNA follows: TGTGCCAGCAGCCCGTCAACCTCGGAAGAGACCCAGTACTTC.

The genes are TRBV2 and TRBJ2-3, with a tentative D call TRBD2 (5 bases). This CDR3 region has 14 residues. Per germline, CDR1 SNHLY and CDR2 FYNNEI. The ends were cut back, 6 bases at V and 4 bases at J, with 14 bases in the middle. The chain's CDR3 is CASSGFMEADTQYF. CDR3 bases: TGTGCCAGCAGCGGATTTATGGAGGCAGATACGCAGTATTTT.

The V gene is TRBV7-6, the J gene TRBJ1-5, with D tentatively TRBD1 (6 bases). The CDR3 is 13 residues long. V was cut by 5 bases and J by 5 bases, with 10 bases left in between. The germline V gene has CDR1 SGHVS and CDR2 FNYEAQ. The CDR3 DNA reads TGTGCCAGCAGCGTAAACAGGGATCAGCCCCAGCATTTT. This gives the protein CASSVNRDQPQHF.

The rearrangement links TRBV2 to TRBJ1-5; perhaps TRBD1 as D (6 bases). Germline V gene sequence: CDR1 SNHLY, CDR2 FYNNEI. Trimming cost V 7 bases and J 11 bases, with 18 bases left between them. This CDR3 spans 13 amino acids. The CDR3 nucleotides read TGTGCCAGCAAGGGGGTAGGTTTTGTGACCCAGCATTTT. It codes for CASKGVGFVTQHF.

The V call is TRBV19, the J call TRBJ1-3; D remains unclear. Trimming left V 3 bases short and J 2 bases short, with 8 bases between. The germline V gene encodes CDR1 LNHDA and CDR2 SQIVND (reference sequence). The CDR3 runs 14 residues. DNA for the CDR3: TGTGCCAGTAGTATTTCCCAGGCTGGAAACACCATATATTTT. Translating gives CASSISQAGNTIYF.

The chain has TRBV11-3 and TRBJ2-1; D is undetermined. V shed 1 base and J shed 2 bases, with 3 bases lying between them. Germline V lookup: CDR1 SGHNT, CDR2 YENEEA. This CDR3 has 13 amino acids. The CDR3 bases are TGTGCCAGCAGCTTAGGGGCCTACAATGAGCAGTTCTTC. It yields the protein CASSLGAYNEQFF.

The rearrangement joins TRBV4-2 to TRBJ2-7; possibly TRBD2 for D (6 bases). The CDR3 contains 14 residues. Germline CDR1 is LGHNA and CDR2 is YNFKEQ. V was pared by 4 bases and J by 0 bases, with 10 bases between. CDR3 protein: CASSLGTFSYEQYF. The CDR3 DNA follows: TGTGCCAGCAGCCTCGGGACTTTCTCCTACGAGCAGTACTTC.

The gene calls are TRBV28 and TRBJ2-5; 7 bases are shared with TRBD1. CDR3 length: 13 residues. CDR1 and CDR2 (germline): MDHEN, SYDVKM. V lost 3 bases, J lost 7 bases, and 5 bases stayed unmatched. CDR3 sequence: CASSLGQPRTQYF. In DNA form, the CDR3 reads TGTGCCAGCAGTTTGGGACAGCCACGGACCCAGTACTTC.

The table lists this clone with a count of one. This chain uses TRBV18 with TRBJ1-5; D remains ambiguous. Trimming shortened V by 0 bases and J by 0 bases, and 12 bases separated the two germline ends. The CDR3 has 17 residues. Germline V gene lookup returns CDR1 KGHSH and CDR2 LQKENI. The CDR3 sequence: CASSPPGILGSNQPQHF. CDR3 DNA: TGTGCCAGCTCACCACCCGGTATTCTGGGTAGCAATCAGCCCCAGCATTTT. The whole variable domain, filled in from reference TRBV18 and TRBJ1-5, reads NAGVMQNPRHLVRRRGQEARLRCSPMKGHSHVYWYRQLPEEGLKFMVYLQKENIIDESGMPKERFSAEFPKEGPSILRIQQVVRGDSAAYFCASSPPGILGSNQPQHFGDGTRLSIL.

This clone was seen a handful of times. V is TRBV14 and J is TRBJ2-1; possibly TRBD1 for D (5 bases). Germline CDR1 is SGHDN and CDR2 is FVKESK. The V end was cut by 1 base, the J end by 10 bases, with 11 bases between. The CDR3 totals 13 residues. CDR3 region: CASSQAGWGEQFF. For the CDR3, the DNA is TGTGCCAGCAGCCAAGCAGGGTGGGGCGAGCAGTTCTTC.

This clone was seen a few times. The chain links TRBV11-3 to TRBJ1-1; D gene unclear. The ends were cut back, 5 bases at V and 5 bases at J, with 6 bases in the middle. The CDR3 covers 11 residues. The germline gives CDR1 SGHNT, CDR2 YENEEA. The CDR3 here is CASSSGTEAFF. The CDR3 region has the DNA TGTGCCAGCAGCAGTGGGACTGAAGCTTTCTTT. Full variable domain (missing parts from reference TRBV11-3 and TRBJ1-1): EAGVVQSPRYKIIEKKQPVAFWCNPISGHNTLYWYLQNLGQGPELLIRYENEEAVDDSQLPKDRFSAERLKGVDSTLKIQPAELGDSAVYLCASSSGTEAFFGQGTRLTVV.

The rearrangement uses TRBV6-5 and TRBJ1-2; a weak D match, TRBD1 (6 bases). The V gene's germline CDR1 is MNHEY and CDR2 SVGAGI. The CDR3 totals 14 residues. The V and J ends lost 6 bases and 3 bases respectively, with 14 bases between them. The CDR3 nucleotides are TGTGCCAGCAGCTGGGGAGGGGGAGACTATGGCTACACCTTC. The encoded protein is CASSWGGGDYGYTF.

The V call is TRBV7-2, the J call TRBJ2-3; D might be TRBD2 (7 bases). V lost 3 bases and J 3 bases, leaving 13 bases between the germline ends. The V gene's germline CDR1 is SGHTA and CDR2 FQGNSA. The CDR3 runs 15 residues. This CDR3 is CASSFIQGGTDTQYF. CDR3 DNA: TGTGCCAGCAGCTTCATACAGGGAGGGACAGATACGCAGTATTTT.

The genes are TRBV5-1 and TRBJ2-3; no reliable D call. This CDR3 is 13 amino acids long. CDR1 is SGHRS and CDR2 is YFSETQ in the germline V gene. V lost 2 bases and J 0 bases, leaving 4 bases between the germline ends. The CDR3 bases are TGCGCCAGCAGCTTTGCTAGCACAGATACGCAGTATTTT. As protein: CASSFASTDTQYF.

V gene TRBV6-5 combines with J gene TRBJ1-2, with D uncertain. Germline assignment: CDR1 MNHEY and CDR2 SVGAGI. V lost 3 bases, J lost 1 base, and 6 bases lay in between. This CDR3 region has 13 residues. The CDR3 here is CASSYGYNYGYTF. The DNA for the CDR3 is TGTGCCAGCAGTTATGGGTATAACTATGGCTACACCTTC.

The CDR3 nucleotides are TGTGCCAGCAGCTCCGAGGGCCTCTGGGGCACTGAAGCTTTCTTT. Amino acids: CASSSEGLWGTEAFF. This chain links TRBV5-6 with TRBJ1-1; D remains ambiguous. V shed 3 bases and J shed 4 bases, with 16 bases lying between them. Per the germline V gene, CDR1 is SGHDT and CDR2 is YYEEEE. CDR3 length: 15 amino acids.

The chain joins TRBV18 to TRBJ2-1; D may be TRBD2 (6 bases). Trimming pared 3 bases from V and 5 bases from J, leaving 14 bases between. The germline gives CDR1 KGHSH, CDR2 LQKENI. CDR3 length: 15 residues. The CDR3 sequence: CASSPPGEVDNEQFF. The DNA for the CDR3 is TGTGCCAGCTCACCGCCCGGGGAGGTTGACAATGAGCAGTTCTTC.

This chain connects TRBV28 to TRBJ2-2; TRBD2 is a possible D gene (5 bases). V was trimmed by 8 bases and J by 8 bases, leaving 15 bases between them. CDR1 and CDR2 from the germline V gene are MDHEN and SYDVKM. This CDR3 has 13 residues. CDR3 loop: CASGLEVGGELFF. The CDR3 nucleotides read TGTGCCAGCGGACTCGAGGTGGGAGGGGAGCTGTTTTTT. Full variable domain (outside the CDR3, taken from reference TRBV28 and TRBJ2-2): DVKVTQSSRYLVKRTGEKVFLECVQDMDHENMFWYRQDPGLGLRLIYFSYDVKMKEKGDIPEGYSVSREKKERFSLILESASTNQTSMYLCASGLEVGGELFFGEGSRLTVL.

The chain links TRBV6-9 to TRBJ1-6; D call uncertain. This CDR3 has 15 residues. Germline V gene lookup returns CDR1 MNHGY and CDR2 SVAAGI. V was pared by 3 bases and J by 10 bases, with 16 bases between. The CDR3 is CASSYSGSVNSPLHF. DNA for the CDR3: TGTGCCAGCAGTTACTCGGGCAGCGTAAACTCACCCCTCCACTTT.

The V call is TRBV10-3, the J call TRBJ2-1; 15 positions match TRBD2. CDR3 length equals 17 residues. J gave up 3 bases and V 6 bases, and 6 bases lay outside the gene matches. CDR1 and CDR2 from the germline V gene are ENHRY and SYGVKD. In DNA form, the CDR3 reads TGTGCCATCAGACGGACTAGCGGGGGGGAACTCTACAATGAGCAGTTCTTC. It codes for CAIRRTSGGELYNEQFF.

The V and J genes are TRBV5-1 and TRBJ2-2, with a possible D match to TRBD2 (6 bases). Germline CDR1 reads SGHRS; CDR2 reads YFSETQ. CDR3 length equals 17 residues. Trimming took off 1 base at V and 3 bases at J, with 16 bases between the two ends. CDR3 residues: CASSLKTNWGDTGELFF. Written as DNA, the CDR3 is TGCGCCAGCAGCTTGAAGACCAACTGGGGGGACACCGGGGAGCTGTTTTTT.

A single count supports this clone. The V and J genes are TRBV11-2 and TRBJ2-7; D may be TRBD2 (6 bases). From germline, CDR1 is SGHAT and CDR2 FQNNGV. This CDR3 has 18 residues. The germline V and J ends were trimmed by 3 bases and 7 bases, with 28 bases remaining between them. The CDR3: CASSLAWVPRLHAGEQYF. The CDR3 region has the DNA TGTGCCAGCAGCTTGGCGTGGGTCCCCCGCCTCCACGCGGGAGAGCAGTACTTC. The full variable domain, rest sourced from reference TRBV11-2 and TRBJ2-7, is EAGVAQSPRYKIIEKRQSVAFWCNPISGHATLYWYQQILGQGPKLLIQFQNNGVVDDSQLPKDRFSAERLKGVDSTLKIQPAKLEDSAVYLCASSLAWVPRLHAGEQYFGPGTRLTVT.

The chain's CDR3 is CASSLPQQPNSPLHF. The CDR3, as DNA: TGTGCCAGCAGCTTACCACAGCAACCTAATTCACCCCTCCACTTT. The chain links TRBV7-8 to TRBJ1-6; D ambiguous. Germline lookup yields CDR1 SGHVS and CDR2 FQNEAQ. Deletions cut 2 bases from V and 6 bases from J, with 11 bases between. This CDR3 contains 15 residues.

This chain's CDR3 is CAWSAGTSTDTQYF. DNA of the CDR3: TGTGCCTGGAGTGCGGGCACTAGCACAGATACGCAGTATTTT. The V call is TRBV30, the J call TRBJ2-3; no clear D gene. The germline V gene has CDR1 GTSNPN and CDR2 SVGIG (reference sequence). CDR3 length: 14 residues. V was cut by 1 base and J by 0 bases, with 8 bases left in between.

Points on this clone: Distinct nucleotide sequences in the sample also encode this CDR3. V is TRBV2 and J is TRBJ2-7; D is unclear. Germline loops: CDR1 SNHLY, CDR2 FYNNEI. The CDR3 contains 11 residues. The V gene lost 9 bases and the J gene lost 4 bases, with 10 bases spanning the gap. The CDR3 loop reads CASSYSYEQYF. In DNA, the CDR3 is TGTGCCAGTAGTTACTCTTACGAGCAGTACTTC.

V usage is TRBV6-5 and J usage is TRBJ1-2; the D is unclear. Germline loops: CDR1 MNHEY, CDR2 SVGAGI. V lost 2 bases, J lost 5 bases, and 12 bases lay in between. CDR3 length: 14 residues. The CDR3 reads CASSYHGRSYGYTF. CDR3 nucleotides: TGTGCCAGCAGTTACCATGGCCGTTCATATGGCTACACCTTC.

The gene calls are TRBV5-1 and TRBJ2-5; D possibly uses TRBD1 or TRBD2 (5 bases each). V lost 4 bases, J lost 5 bases, and 15 bases lay in between. Germline loops: CDR1 SGHRS, CDR2 YFSETQ. The length of the CDR3 is 14 residues. CDR3 loop: CASSGGATWETQYF. CDR3 coding DNA: TGCGCCAGCAGCGGGGGTGCGACATGGGAGACCCAGTACTTC.